This entry concerns a single T cell receptor (beta chain). A read error may account for a junction end that differs from germline. The data belong to a study of regulatory T cells in long-lasting Graves disease. iRepertoire HTBI primers and Arm-PCR of CDR3 regions built TCR beta libraries. TCRdb redid the calling of the multiplex PCR reads with MiXCR, one entry per CDR3 protein. The repertoire includes more than 650,000 distinct CDR3 sequences, approximately 29% of them detected once, and roughly 46% sits in the top ten. The CDR3 has 15 amino acids. In germline, CDR1 is SEHNR, CDR2 FQNEAQ (reference sequence). Stated time point: persistent/refractory GD, antithyroid drugs over 5 years with positive TRAb. Generation of the TCR library employed RNA extracted from PBMCs.

This TCR was recovered from a female donor with Graves disease. The sample was peripheral blood mononuclear cells (PBMCs), taken when the disease was refractory, from a patient treated with antithyroid drugs. The V call is TRBV7-9, the J call TRBJ1-1; D is undetermined. CDR3 region: CASSLWATVMTDAFF. The CDR3 nucleotides are TGTGCCAGCAGCTTATGGGCGACGGTGATGACTGACGCTTTCTTT.